The 30 T cell receptor beta chains below come from one sample, sequenced in a study of blood T cell repertoires in COVID-19. TCRdb's copy holds only in-frame clones and misses some; the assay was immunoSEQ multiplex PCR. The sample has a few hundred thousand clones, 88% seen once. Sequenced material: peripheral blood. The receptor set was obtained from a man in his late teens or twenties with active or convalescent COVID-19.

The chain's CDR3 is CASSVLSGGQETQYF. DNA for the CDR3: TGTGCCAGCAGCGTATTGTCGGGGGGCCAGGAGACCCAGTACTTC. V usage is TRBV9 and J usage is TRBJ2-5; TRBD2 is a possible D gene (7 bases). The germline V and J ends were trimmed by 1 base and 5 bases, with 15 bases remaining between them. The CDR3 sequence is 15 residues long. Germline loops: CDR1 SGDLS, CDR2 YYNGEE.

The chain has TRBV27 and TRBJ2-5; D is ambiguous. The CDR3 loop spans 14 amino acids. The V gene's germline CDR1 is MNHEY and CDR2 SMNVEV (reference sequence). Trimming removed 6 bases at V and 5 bases at J, with 16 bases between. The CDR3 loop reads CASRIIGAGETQYF. The CDR3 nucleotides read TGTGCCAGCAGAATTATCGGTGCCGGGGAGACCCAGTACTTC.

This sequence joins TRBV5-1 and TRBJ1-1, with no clear D. Trimming took off 0 bases at V and 6 bases at J, with 12 bases between the two ends. The CDR3 sequence is 14 residues long. The germline V gene encodes CDR1 SGHRS and CDR2 YFSETQ. The CDR3 spells CASSLAPGLAEAFF. The DNA of the CDR3 is TGCGCCAGCAGCTTGGCCCCGGGGTTGGCTGAAGCTTTCTTT. The entire variable domain, with the rest obtained from reference TRBV5-1 and TRBJ1-1, is as follows: KAGVTQTPRYLIKTRGQQVTLSCSPISGHRSVSWYQQTPGQGLQFLFEYFSETQRNKGNFPGRFSGRQFSNSRSEMNVSTLELGDSALYLCASSLAPGLAEAFFGQGTRLTVV.

As concerns this clone: In the same sample, other DNA sequences code for this CDR3. This chain connects TRBV4-1 to TRBJ2-7, with TRBD1 matching 8 bases. Per the germline V gene, CDR1 is MGHRA and CDR2 is YSYEKL. This CDR3 is 13 amino acids long. V lost 3 bases to trimming and J lost 3 bases; unmatched junction nucleotides: 1. This CDR3 is CASSQGTGYEQYF. The CDR3, as DNA: TGCGCCAGCAGCCAGGGGACAGGCTACGAGCAGTACTTC.

J is TRBJ2-7 and V is TRBV29-1; no definite D call. Trimming stripped 0 bases from V and 2 bases from J, with 5 bases between. The CDR3 totals 12 residues. CDR1 SQVTM and CDR2 ANQGSEA come from the germline V gene. The DNA for the CDR3 is TGCAGCGTTGAAGACGGTCCCTACGAGCAGTACTTC. Amino acids: CSVEDGPYEQYF.

The genes are TRBV7-2 and TRBJ1-1, with 7 nucleotides matching TRBD1. With 2 bases clipped from V and 11 bases from J, the junction kept 14 bases outside the gene matches. Germline V CDR1 and CDR2: SGHTA, FQGNSA. CDR3 length: 15 amino acids. CDR3 bases: TGTGCCAGCAGCTTATCCGGGACAGAGCGGGCGGGGGCTTTCTTT. Encoded protein: CASSLSGTERAGAFF.

The chain uses TRBV12-3 or TRBV12-4 and TRBJ1-5, with 8 bases identical to TRBD1. Trimming at V came to 6 bases and at J to 11 bases, leaving 9 bases not matched to a gene. This CDR3 has 13 residues. The CDR3 loop is CASSLKQGGAQHF. The CDR3, as DNA: TGTGCCAGCAGCCTAAAACAGGGGGGGGCCCAGCATTTT.

The genes are TRBV27 and TRBJ1-1, with D tentatively TRBD1 (6 bases). Trimming removed 4 bases at V and 1 base at J, with 19 bases between. The CDR3 has 17 residues. Germline V CDR1 and CDR2: MNHEY, SMNVEV (reference sequence). The CDR3 DNA sequence: TGTGCCAGCAGTTCCACCTGGGACACAAAACGGAACACTGAAGCTTTCTTT. Translating gives CASSSTWDTKRNTEAFF.

The genes are TRBV9 and TRBJ1-3; D not certain. The CDR3 sequence is 15 residues long. CDR1 is SGDLS, CDR2 YYNGEE, per germline. Trimming took 5 bases from V and 0 from J, leaving 12 bases between them. CDR3 loop: CASRKGESSGNTIYF. The CDR3 bases are TGTGCCAGCAGGAAGGGAGAGAGCTCTGGAAACACCATATATTTT.

The gene calls are TRBV6-1 and TRBJ1-6, with D possibly TRBD1 on 5 matching bases. The ends were cut back, 2 bases at V and 15 bases at J, with 14 bases in the middle. CDR1 and CDR2 from the germline V gene are MNHNS and SASEGT. CDR3 length equals 13 residues. The CDR3 DNA follows: TGTGCCAGCAGTGAATTGGAGGGGTTTCGCCTCCACTTT. It encodes CASSELEGFRLHF.

The rearrangement joins TRBV7-2 to TRBJ2-2, with D possibly being TRBD2 (5 bases). Germline assignment: CDR1 SGHTA and CDR2 FQGNSA. V lost 11 bases to trimming and J lost 16 bases, with 14 bases between them. The length of the CDR3 is 9 residues. The CDR3 loop reads CAGRTSGFF. Here the CDR3 DNA reads TGTGCCGGAAGAACTAGTGGGTTTTTT.

J is TRBJ1-2 and V is TRBV19; TRBD1 matches at 7 bases. The CDR3 spans 13 residues. V dropped 9 bases and J dropped 7; count of bases not matched to a gene: 11. Germline V gene sequence: CDR1 LNHDA, CDR2 SQIVND (reference sequence). CDR3 amino acids: CASTGDSESGYTF. The CDR3 DNA reads TGTGCCAGCACAGGGGATTCGGAGAGTGGCTACACCTTC.

The chain couples TRBV19 to TRBJ1-5, with TRBD1 matching over 12 bases. CDR3 size: 19 residues. V trimming: 5 bases; J trimming: 7 bases; junction bases outside the gene matches: 18. Germline values: CDR1 LNHDA, CDR2 SQIVND (reference sequence). CDR3 protein: CASSRRRSGTGGSRQPQHF. CDR3 bases: TGTGCCAGTAGTCGGAGGCGATCCGGGACAGGGGGCAGTCGGCAGCCCCAGCATTTT.

The V gene is TRBV11-2, the J gene TRBJ1-2; TRBD1 aligns across 7 bases. The CDR3 runs to 16 residues. In germline, CDR1 is SGHAT, CDR2 FQNNGV. J was trimmed by 2 bases and V by 4 bases; bases with no gene match: 10. CDR3 in amino acids: CASSSSRQGPNYGYTF. In nucleotides, the CDR3 is TGTGCCAGCAGCTCATCACGACAGGGCCCAAACTATGGCTACACCTTC.

This clone occurred a few times. V usage is TRBV6-6 and J usage is TRBJ1-5; unclear D gene. The CDR3 has 12 residues. V was clipped by 6 bases and J by 6 bases, with 9 bases between them. Germline V gives CDR1 MNHNY, CDR2 SVGAGI (reference sequence). CDR3 nucleotides: TGTGCCAGCAGCCCCGTCTCTCAGCCCCAGCATTTT. Encoded protein: CASSPVSQPQHF.

This CDR3 is CASSQGRGEQFF. The CDR3 coding sequence is TGTGCCAGCAGCCAAGGCAGGGGTGAGCAGTTCTTC. V and J are TRBV13 and TRBJ2-1; D possibly corresponds to TRBD1 (6 bases). Per germline, CDR1 PRHDT and CDR2 FYEKMQ (reference sequence). CDR3 size: 12 residues. The germline V and J ends were trimmed by 5 bases and 9 bases, with 11 bases remaining between them. The entire variable domain, with the rest obtained from reference TRBV13 and TRBJ2-1, is as follows: AAGVIQSPRHLIKEKRETATLKCYPIPRHDTVYWYQQGPGQDPQFLISFYEKMQSDKGSIPDRFSAQQFSDYHSELNMSSLELGDSALYFCASSQGRGEQFFGPGTRLTVL.

The chain has TRBV7-9 and TRBJ2-5; TRBD1 matches 7 bases. The CDR3 runs to 14 residues. Germline V lookup: CDR1 SEHNR, CDR2 FQNEAQ (reference sequence). V lost 5 bases and J lost 4; bases outside the gene matches: 7. DNA for the CDR3: TGTGCCAGCAGCACGGGGACAGAAAGAGAGACCCAGTACTTC. Residues: CASSTGTERETQYF.

Written as DNA, the CDR3 is TGTGCCAGCAGCGTAATGGGGACAGGGAACTATGGCTACACCTTC. Its translation: CASSVMGTGNYGYTF. This chain joins TRBV9 and TRBJ1-2; 9 positions match TRBD1. The J segment lost 2 bases and the V segment lost 1 base, leaving 3 bases of the junction unmatched. This CDR3 region has 15 residues. CDR1 is SGDLS, CDR2 YYNGEE, per germline.

This rearrangement joins TRBV7-3 to TRBJ1-5; unclear D gene. The CDR3 covers 13 residues. Germline values: CDR1 SGHTA, CDR2 FQGTGA. V shed 5 bases and J shed 2 bases, with 7 bases lying between them. The CDR3 spells CASSRDGNQPQHF. Here the CDR3 DNA reads TGTGCCAGCAGCCGGGATGGCAATCAGCCCCAGCATTTT.

This chain connects TRBV2 to TRBJ2-5; 11 nucleotides align to TRBD2. Unmatched junction bases numbered 16, after V lost 0 bases and J lost 7 bases. The V gene's germline CDR1 is SNHLY and CDR2 FYNNEI. This CDR3 is 19 amino acids long. CDR3 sequence: CASSEALRGASGGQGTQYF. The CDR3 DNA is TGTGCCAGCAGTGAAGCGCTTCGGGGAGCTAGCGGGGGGCAGGGGACCCAGTACTTC.

This clone has only one observation. The chain uses TRBV18 and TRBJ2-1, with D hard to call. V was shortened by 2 bases and J by 5 bases, with 16 bases between the two germline ends. The germline gives CDR1 KGHSH, CDR2 LQKENI. This CDR3 comprises 16 residues. CDR3 protein: CASSPSDRVQNNEQFF. CDR3 DNA sequence: TGTGCCAGCTCACCAAGTGACCGGGTTCAAAACAATGAGCAGTTCTTC.

The chain is built from TRBV5-8 and TRBJ1-4; D not resolved. CDR3 size: 15 residues. With 2 bases removed from V and 8 bases from J, the gap between germline ends came to 16 bases. Germline lookup yields CDR1 SGHTS and CDR2 YDEGEE. CDR3 region: CASSFSWAGSEKLFF. CDR3 DNA sequence: TGTGCCAGCAGCTTTTCTTGGGCAGGATCCGAAAAACTGTTTTTT.

The chain combines TRBV2 with TRBJ2-5; 9 nucleotides agree with TRBD1. The CDR3 consists of 14 residues. V shed 5 bases and J 4 bases; nucleotides not matched to a gene: 5. Germline assignment: CDR1 SNHLY and CDR2 FYNNEI. The CDR3, as DNA: TGTGCCAGCAGTCTTGAGACAGGGGGAGAGACCCAGTACTTC. Translated: CASSLETGGETQYF.

The rearrangement links TRBV12-3 or TRBV12-4 to TRBJ2-1; D not resolved. With 3 bases removed from V and 9 bases from J, the gap between germline ends came to 9 bases. The CDR3 has 12 amino acids. The CDR3, as DNA: TGTGCCAGCAGTTTGGCTAGGAGTGAGCAGTTCTTC. Protein product: CASSLARSEQFF.

The chain carries TRBV5-1 and TRBJ1-2; 12 bases align to TRBD1. The CDR3 is made up of 18 amino acids. V shed 1 base and J 1 base; nucleotides not matched to a gene: 8. Germline values: CDR1 SGHRS, CDR2 YFSETQ. The CDR3 protein is CASSLLPGTGGDNYGYTF. The DNA for the CDR3 is TGCGCCAGCAGCTTGCTTCCCGGGACAGGGGGCGATAACTATGGCTACACCTTC. Supplemented by reference TRBV5-1 and TRBJ1-2, the full variable domain reads KAGVTQTPRYLIKTRGQQVTLSCSPISGHRSVSWYQQTPGQGLQFLFEYFSETQRNKGNFPGRFSGRQFSNSRSEMNVSTLELGDSALYLCASSLLPGTGGDNYGYTFGSGTRLTVV.

The genes are TRBV5-1 and TRBJ1-6; D call uncertain. The CDR3 has 13 amino acids. Germline V lookup: CDR1 SGHRS, CDR2 YFSETQ. V was cut by 5 bases and J by 7 bases, with 10 bases left in between. The CDR3 is CASRSQENSPLHF. The CDR3 nucleotides read TGCGCCAGCAGAAGTCAAGAGAATTCACCCCTCCACTTT.

The rearrangement links TRBV19 to TRBJ1-4; D remains unclear. Trimming pared 3 bases from V and 0 bases from J, leaving 8 bases between. This CDR3 has 15 amino acids. Germline-derived CDR1 and CDR2 are LNHDA and SQIVND (reference sequence). The CDR3 DNA is TGTGCCAGTAGTATTACCTACGCAACTAATGAAAAACTGTTTTTT. It codes for CASSITYATNEKLFF.

This clone was observed a single time. CDR3 residues: CASSWEGRTGVDTQYF. CDR3 DNA: TGCGCCAGCAGCTGGGAAGGAAGAACAGGGGTAGATACGCAGTATTTT. This sequence joins TRBV5-1 and TRBJ2-3, with 7 bases matching TRBD1. V gave up 3 bases and J gave up 5 bases; unmatched junction bases: 12. Germline loops: CDR1 SGHRS, CDR2 YFSETQ. The CDR3 is made up of 16 amino acids.

J is TRBJ1-5 and V is TRBV5-6; 7 positions match TRBD1. The V segment lost 4 bases and the J segment 4 bases; nucleotides outside the gene matches: 8. Germline values: CDR1 SGHDT, CDR2 YYEEEE. The CDR3 covers 15 residues. Here the CDR3 reads CASSTGTDRNQPQHF. The CDR3 DNA reads as TGTGCCAGCAGCACAGGGACAGACCGTAATCAGCCCCAGCATTTT.

The genes are TRBV30 and TRBJ1-4, with D perhaps TRBD1 (6 bases). CDR3 length equals 17 residues. Trimming shortened V by 5 bases and J by 2 bases, and 21 bases separated the two germline ends. The germline gives CDR1 GTSNPN, CDR2 SVGIG (reference sequence). The CDR3: CAWRTDDSRATNEKLFF. The DNA for the CDR3 is TGTGCCTGGCGGACAGACGACTCAAGGGCGACTAATGAAAAACTGTTTTTT.